This T cell receptor beta chain was profiled in a study of T cell changes during pregnancy in multiple sclerosis. Germline V gene data show CDR1 as SQVTM and CDR2 as ANQGSEA. The V end was cut by 7 bases, the J end by 4 bases, with 19 bases between. The CDR3 consists of 14 residues. The repertoire was sequenced with immunoSEQ multiplex PCR; TCRdb's copy has only in-frame clones and lacks some. Altogether around 100,000 clones are present, about 90% being singletons, with the ten largest covering over 1.5%. The chain carries TRBV29-1 and TRBJ1-1; D possibly corresponds to TRBD1 (5 bases). The source is a female donor with multiple sclerosis, enrolled in a pregnancy study. Source: peripheral blood, taken in the third trimester of pregnancy. This chain's CDR3 is CSAGRAPGVTEAFF. The CDR3 bases are TGCAGCGCCGGGAGGGCCCCGGGGGTCACTGAAGCTTTCTTT.